This passage covers 2 T cell receptor beta chains from one sample sequenced in a study of T cell changes during pregnancy in multiple sclerosis. The table came from immunoSEQ multiplex PCR; TCRdb's copy has only in-frame clones and leaves some out. The profile shows 35,000 to 55,000 clones, just under 95% of them singletons. Material: CD4+ T cells from peripheral blood mononuclear cells, obtained in the third trimester of pregnancy. These receptors were obtained from a female donor with multiple sclerosis, enrolled in a pregnancy study.

The CDR3 coding sequence is TGCAGCGTTGAAATTCAGGGGTTGTTAGGGGCCAACGTCCTGACTTTC. Its protein is CSVEIQGLLGANVLTF. The rearrangement joins TRBV29-1 to TRBJ2-6, with D perhaps matching TRBD1 (6 bases). The CDR3 loop spans 16 amino acids. Germline loops: CDR1 SQVTM, CDR2 ANQGSEA. Trimming shortened V by 2 bases and J by 4 bases, and 15 bases separated the two germline ends.

This chain joins TRBV9 and TRBJ2-7; tentatively, D is TRBD2 (6 bases). V was cut by 0 bases and J by 7 bases, with 17 bases left in between. Per germline, CDR1 SGDLS and CDR2 YYNGEE. The CDR3 loop spans 15 amino acids. The CDR3 DNA sequence: TGTGCCAGCAGCGTAGGAAGCGGGTCCCCCTCAGAGCAGTACTTC. Encoded protein: CASSVGSGSPSEQYF.